This T cell receptor (beta chain) was recovered during a study of regulatory T cells in long-lasting Graves disease. The V gene end was trimmed by 2 bases and the J gene end by 4 bases; junction bases not matched to a gene: 8. The CDR3 totals 15 residues. Per the germline V gene, CDR1 is DFQATT and CDR2 is SNEGSKA (reference sequence). For TCR beta, libraries came from iRepertoire HTBI primers and Arm-PCR of CDR3 regions. The authors' processing: Spanning all samples, the identified segments comprised about 62 TRBV and approximately 15 TRBJ. MiXCR, run by TCRdb on the multiplex PCR reads, gives a single entry per CDR3 protein. For this entry, the V and J calls and clone size follow TCRdb and not the study's own pipeline. Of a few hundred thousand distinct CDR3 sequences listed, over 12% are singletons. Turning to this clonotype: Its antigen is undetermined. Just one base apart from a much larger clone, this may be a read error.

The time point was: newly diagnosed GD, antithyroid drugs for less than 3 months. Researchers made the TCR library from RNA that was extracted from PBMCs. Findings and limits, study-wide: Limited sample numbers may have lowered accuracy.

A further study also used this sample, focusing on T cells in Graves' hyperthyroidism and ophthalmopathy.

This chain links TRBV20-1 with TRBJ2-5; 9 positions match TRBD2. This sequence originates from a woman between 40 and 55 years old with Graves disease. The sequences come from peripheral blood mononuclear cells (PBMCs), collected at new diagnosis, from a patient treated with antithyroid drugs. CDR3 sequence (DNA): TGCAGTGCTAGACTCCCTCCAGCGGGAGGAGAGACCCAGTACTTC. Protein product: CSARLPPAGGETQYF.